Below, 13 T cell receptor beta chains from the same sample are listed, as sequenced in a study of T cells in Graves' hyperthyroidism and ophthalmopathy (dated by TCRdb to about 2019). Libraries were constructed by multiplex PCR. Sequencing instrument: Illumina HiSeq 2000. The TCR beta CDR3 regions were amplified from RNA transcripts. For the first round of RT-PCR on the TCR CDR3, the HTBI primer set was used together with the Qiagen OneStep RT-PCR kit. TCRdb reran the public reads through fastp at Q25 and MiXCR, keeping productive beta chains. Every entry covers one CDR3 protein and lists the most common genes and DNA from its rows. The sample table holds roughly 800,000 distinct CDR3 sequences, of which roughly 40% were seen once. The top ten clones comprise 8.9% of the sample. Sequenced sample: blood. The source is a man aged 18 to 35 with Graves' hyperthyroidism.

CDR3 DNA sequence: TGCGCCAGCAGCCAAGCCCTTCAAGAGACCCAGTACTTC. Encoded protein: CASSQALQETQYF. This chain links TRBV4-3 with TRBJ2-5, with unresolved D. Germline CDR1 reads LGHNA; CDR2 reads YSLEER. The CDR3 is made up of 13 amino acids. The V gene lost 1 base and the J gene lost 2 bases, with 5 bases spanning the gap.

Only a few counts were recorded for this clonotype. The DNA for the CDR3 is TGTGCCAGCAGCTTGCCGACAGCGGTATACGAGCAGTACTTC. As protein: CASSLPTAVYEQYF. The J gene is TRBJ2-7, the V gene TRBV11-2, with D perhaps TRBD1 or TRBD2 (5 bases each). Per germline, CDR1 SGHAT and CDR2 FQNNGV. Trimming stripped 3 bases from V and 4 bases from J, with 13 bases between. CDR3 length equals 14 residues.

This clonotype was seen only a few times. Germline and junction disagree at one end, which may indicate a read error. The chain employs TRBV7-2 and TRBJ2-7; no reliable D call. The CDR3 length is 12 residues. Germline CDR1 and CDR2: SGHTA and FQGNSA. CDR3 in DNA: TGTGCCAGCAGCCCCGTCTCCTTCGAGCAGTACTTC. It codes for CASSPVSFEQYF.

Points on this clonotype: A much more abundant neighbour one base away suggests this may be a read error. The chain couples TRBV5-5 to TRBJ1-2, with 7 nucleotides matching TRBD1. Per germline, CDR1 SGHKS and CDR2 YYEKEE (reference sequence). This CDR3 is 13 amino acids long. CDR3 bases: TGTGCCAGCAGCCCACAGGGGACCAAGGGCTACGCCTTC. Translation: CASSPQGTKGYAF.

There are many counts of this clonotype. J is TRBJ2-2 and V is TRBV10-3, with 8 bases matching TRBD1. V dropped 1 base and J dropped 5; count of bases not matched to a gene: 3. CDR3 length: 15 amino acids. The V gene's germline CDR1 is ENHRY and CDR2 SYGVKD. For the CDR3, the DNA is TGTGCCATCAGTGAGTTTCGGGACAGGACCGGGGAGCTGTTTTTT. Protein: CAISEFRDRTGELFF.

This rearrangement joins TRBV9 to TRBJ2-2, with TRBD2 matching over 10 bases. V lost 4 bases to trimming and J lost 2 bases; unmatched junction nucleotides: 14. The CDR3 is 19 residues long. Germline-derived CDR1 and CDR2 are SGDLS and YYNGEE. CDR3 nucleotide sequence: TGTGCCAGCAGCTCCCGGGGGGGAGCTAGCGGGAGAAACACCGGGGAGCTGTTTTTT. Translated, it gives CASSSRGGASGRNTGELFF.

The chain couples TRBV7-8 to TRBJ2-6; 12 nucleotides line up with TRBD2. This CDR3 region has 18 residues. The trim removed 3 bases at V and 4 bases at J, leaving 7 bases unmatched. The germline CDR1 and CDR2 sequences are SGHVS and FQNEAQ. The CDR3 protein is CASSLGRLAGAGANVLTF. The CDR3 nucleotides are TGTGCCAGCAGCTTGGGGAGACTAGCGGGAGCCGGGGCCAACGTCCTGACTTTC.

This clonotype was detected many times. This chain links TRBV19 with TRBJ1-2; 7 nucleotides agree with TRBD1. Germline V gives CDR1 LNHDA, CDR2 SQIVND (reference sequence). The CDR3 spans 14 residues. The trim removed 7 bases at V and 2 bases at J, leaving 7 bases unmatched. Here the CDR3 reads CASITPGQNYGYTF. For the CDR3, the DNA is TGTGCCAGTATCACACCGGGACAGAACTATGGCTACACCTTC.

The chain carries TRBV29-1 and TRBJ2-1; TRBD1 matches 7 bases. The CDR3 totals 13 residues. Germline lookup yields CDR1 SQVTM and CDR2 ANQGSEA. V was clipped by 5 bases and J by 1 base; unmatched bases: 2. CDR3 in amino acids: CSVRQGSYNEQFF. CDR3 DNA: TGCAGCGTTAGACAGGGATCCTACAATGAGCAGTTCTTC.

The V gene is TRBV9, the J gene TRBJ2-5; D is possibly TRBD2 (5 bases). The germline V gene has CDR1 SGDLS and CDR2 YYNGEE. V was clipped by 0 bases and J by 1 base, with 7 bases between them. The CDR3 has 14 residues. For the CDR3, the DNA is TGTGCCAGCAGCGTAGAGGCGGGCCAAGAGACCCAGTACTTC. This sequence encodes CASSVEAGQETQYF.

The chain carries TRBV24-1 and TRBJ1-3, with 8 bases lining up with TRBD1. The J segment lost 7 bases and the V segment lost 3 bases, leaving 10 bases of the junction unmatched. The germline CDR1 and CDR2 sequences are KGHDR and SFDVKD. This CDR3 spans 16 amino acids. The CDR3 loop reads CATSDPTTGAPNTIYF. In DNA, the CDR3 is TGTGCCACCAGTGATCCTACGACAGGGGCCCCGAACACCATATATTTT.

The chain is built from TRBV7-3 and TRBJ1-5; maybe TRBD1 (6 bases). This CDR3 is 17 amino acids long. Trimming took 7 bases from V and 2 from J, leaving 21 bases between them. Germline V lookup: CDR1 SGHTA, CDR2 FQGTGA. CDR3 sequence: CASTPNWGGGGNQPQHF. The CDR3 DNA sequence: TGTGCCAGCACCCCGAACTGGGGGGGCGGAGGCAATCAGCCCCAGCATTTT.

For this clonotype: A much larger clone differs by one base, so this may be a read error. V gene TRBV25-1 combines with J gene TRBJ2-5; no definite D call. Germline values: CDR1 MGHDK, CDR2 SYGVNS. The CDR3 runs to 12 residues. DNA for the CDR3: TGTGCCAGCAGCGCAATCCAAGGGACCCAGTACTTC. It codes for CASSAIQGTQYF.